These 14 T cell receptor beta chains originate from one sample sequenced in a study of T-cell reconstitution after alpha-beta-depleted transplantation in children. Library preparation (for TCRbeta) was performed with unique molecular identifiers. TCRdb fed the PCR reads into MiXCR, producing one record per CDR3 protein. The sample shows about 980,000 distinct CDR3 sequences, 25% to 35% of them seen only once. The sample here was PBMCs, mostly from graft donor cells, taken 360 days after TCRalphabeta/CD19-depleted stem cell transplant. These receptors originate from a boy in the first two years of life who had a stem cell transplant for SCID, so the T cells may come from the graft donor.

In this sample, this clonotype turned up a few times. The J gene is TRBJ1-1, the V gene TRBV12-3 or TRBV12-4; 8 positions match TRBD1. The CDR3 covers 14 residues. Trimming took 4 bases from V and 8 from J; bases not matched to a gene: 9. The CDR3 DNA sequence: TGTGCCAGCAGTTCGGGACAGGCGGTCCAGGAAGCTTTCTTT. The encoded protein is CASSSGQAVQEAFF.

This clonotype was observed a few times. The V call is TRBV7-3, the J call TRBJ2-7; the D is unclear. Germline V gene lookup returns CDR1 SGHTA and CDR2 FQGTGA. The CDR3 length is 15 residues. V lost 5 bases and J 3 bases, leaving 17 bases between the germline ends. The CDR3 is CASSLDRTGLYEQYF. Written as DNA, the CDR3 is TGTGCCAGCAGCCTAGACCGGACGGGCCTCTACGAGCAGTACTTC.

This clonotype was counted a few times. The chain recombines TRBV7-2 with TRBJ2-5, with D perhaps being TRBD1 or TRBD2 (5 bases each). This CDR3 has 14 residues. V gave up 8 bases and J gave up 4 bases, with 17 bases separating them. Germline CDR1 reads SGHTA; CDR2 reads FQGNSA. The CDR3 protein is CASSTLGLAETQYF. Here the CDR3 DNA reads TGTGCCAGCTCCACTCTGGGGCTAGCAGAGACCCAGTACTTC.

This clonotype was counted between two and nine times. CDR3 in DNA: TGCAGCGGACAGGGAGACGGTAACTATGGCTACACCTTC. The encoded protein is CSGQGDGNYGYTF. The rearrangement uses TRBV29-1 and TRBJ1-2; 7 positions agree with TRBD1. Germline V lookup: CDR1 SQVTM, CDR2 ANQGSEA. The CDR3 runs to 13 residues. With V trimmed by 7 bases and J by 1 base, 6 bases remained unmatched.

This chain connects TRBV7-9 to TRBJ1-3; no definite D call. The germline CDR1 and CDR2 sequences are SEHNR and FQNEAQ (reference sequence). The CDR3 extends over 14 amino acids. Trimming left V 3 bases short and J 0 bases short, with 6 bases between. The CDR3 DNA reads as TGTGCCAGCAGCTTCCAGAGCTCTGGAAACACCATATATTTT. Translated, it gives CASSFQSSGNTIYF.

The table lists this clonotype with a few counts. CDR3 loop: CATSRGGNEAFF. The CDR3 nucleotides are TGTGCCACCAGCCGAGGGGGAAATGAAGCTTTCTTT. The rearrangement links TRBV15 to TRBJ1-1; D is possibly TRBD1 (6 bases). This CDR3 is 12 amino acids long. V lost 5 bases to trimming and J lost 7 bases, with 11 bases between them. CDR1 is LNHNV, CDR2 YYDKDF, per germline (reference sequence).

This clonotype was detected only a few times. The chain joins TRBV29-1 to TRBJ2-2; 10 bases are a match to TRBD1. The CDR3 is 12 amino acids. Germline CDR1 and CDR2: SQVTM and ANQGSEA. V lost 6 bases and J lost 10; bases outside the gene matches: 5. CDR3 DNA: TGCAGCGTGACAGGGGGCCGGGCGGAGCTGTTTTTT. Protein: CSVTGGRAELFF.

This clonotype was observed a few times. This sequence joins TRBV7-7 and TRBJ1-4; a weak D match, TRBD1 (5 bases). The germline V gene encodes CDR1 SSHAT and CDR2 FNYEAQ (reference sequence). V dropped 4 bases and J dropped 6 bases, with 15 bases sitting between them. The CDR3 consists of 15 residues. The CDR3 DNA reads as TGTGCCAGCAGCTCCTTATTGGGGCGGGATGAAAAACTGTTTTTT. This codes for CASSSLLGRDEKLFF.

There are a few counts of this clonotype. This rearrangement joins TRBV7-2 to TRBJ1-1, with TRBD1 matching over 7 bases. This CDR3 region has 15 residues. Germline lookup yields CDR1 SGHTA and CDR2 FQGNSA. V trimming: 3 bases; J trimming: 1 base; junction bases outside the gene matches: 5. In DNA form, the CDR3 reads TGTGCCAGCAGCTTTGCTAGGACAGGGAACACTGAAGCTTTCTTT. Amino acid sequence: CASSFARTGNTEAFF.

This chain joins TRBV4-3 and TRBJ2-1, with 8 bases that match TRBD1. Germline CDR1 and CDR2: LGHNA and YSLEER. CDR3 length: 16 residues. The ends lost 1 base at V and 2 bases at J; junction bases unmatched: 4. This CDR3 reads CASSQGRTGTYNEQFF. In nucleotides, the CDR3 is TGCGCCAGCAGCCAAGGGAGGACAGGGACCTACAATGAGCAGTTCTTC.

This clonotype was detected once. This chain connects TRBV24-1 to TRBJ2-1; D possibly uses TRBD1 or TRBD2 (5 bases each). Germline V gives CDR1 KGHDR, CDR2 SFDVKD. This CDR3 spans 15 amino acids. V shed 0 bases and J shed 5 bases, with 10 bases lying between them. The CDR3 region has the DNA TGTGCCACCAGTGATTTGTCCAGGGAGAACAATGAGCAGTTCTTC. Translation: CATSDLSRENNEQFF.

V and J are TRBV6-2 or TRBV6-3 and TRBJ2-4, with D possibly matching TRBD2 (6 bases). Trimming took 4 bases from V and 0 from J, leaving 7 bases between them. This CDR3 contains 14 residues. Germline CDR1 is MNHEY and CDR2 is SVGEGT. The CDR3 here is CASSWDSAKNIQYF. The CDR3 coding sequence is TGTGCCAGCAGTTGGGACTCAGCCAAAAACATTCAGTACTTC.

V gene TRBV20-1 combines with J gene TRBJ2-1; D perhaps matches TRBD2 (6 bases). This CDR3 is 15 amino acids long. Germline assignment: CDR1 DFQATT and CDR2 SNEGSKA (reference sequence). Trimming took 0 bases from V and 4 from J, leaving 13 bases between them. CDR3 DNA: TGCAGTGCTAGAGATCCCGCTAGCGCTTACAATGAGCAGTTCTTC. It encodes CSARDPASAYNEQFF.

In its sample, this clonotype was seen a few times. This chain uses TRBV7-2 with TRBJ2-4; D remains unclear. The length of the CDR3 is 13 residues. The germline V and J ends were trimmed by 3 bases and 6 bases, with 9 bases remaining between them. CDR1 is SGHTA and CDR2 is FQGNSA in the germline V gene. The CDR3 sequence is CASSLRHANIQYF. As DNA, the CDR3 is TGTGCCAGCAGCTTGCGCCACGCAAACATTCAGTACTTC.